This note documents a single TCR beta chain sequence. Germline CDR1 LNHNV, CDR2 YYDKDF (reference sequence). V lost 0 bases and J lost 5; bases outside the gene matches: 4. The length of the CDR3 is 15 residues. The data originate from a study of shared clonotypes between healthy human individuals. Study as a whole: Researchers drew samples from a couple of women and three men aged 18 to 49. Used for every donor were three CD4 naive, three CD4 memory, two CD8 naive and one CD8 memory plate.

Several immunoSEQ 96-well plates shared each subset's DNA, each plate a replicate. The method was immunoSEQ multiplex PCR; TCRdb's version includes in-frame clones alone and lacks a portion of them. The top ten hold roughly 0.13% of the sample, which has some 2,000,000 clones, 90% to 97% seen once. V and J are TRBV15 and TRBJ1-2; 9 nucleotides agree with TRBD1. The receptor comes from a young man in good health. The sample taken for sequencing was naive CD4+ T cells sorted from blood. Sample subset: CD45RA+ positively selected. The CDR3 DNA reads TGTGCCACCAGCAGAGAACAGGGGGCGGGGTATGGCTACACCTTC. Protein product: CATSREQGAGYGYTF. The variable domain in full, completed from reference TRBV15 and TRBJ1-2, reads DAMVIQNPRYQVTQFGKPVTLSCSQTLNHNVMYWYQQKSSQAPKLLFHYYDKDFNNEADTPDNFQSRRPNTSFCFLDIRSPGLGDTAMYLCATSREQGAGYGYTFGSGTRLTVV.